This section outlines one T cell receptor beta chain sequence together with its context. The data are from a study of T cells in Graves' hyperthyroidism and ophthalmopathy. The investigators amplified TCR beta CDR3 regions from RNA transcripts. The HTBI set primed first-round TCR CDR3 RT-PCR. One entry per CDR3 protein, called by TCRdb with MiXCR from the multiplex PCR reads. The table shows under 650,000 distinct CDR3 sequences, with about 17% occurring only once. V was pared by 7 bases and J by 1 base, with 10 bases of the junction left unmatched. The germline gives CDR1 SGHRS, CDR2 YFSETQ. CDR3 length: 17 amino acids.

This rearrangement joins TRBV5-1 to TRBJ2-2; TRBD1 aligns across 10 bases. This receptor was taken from a woman under 40 with Graves' hyperthyroidism. Sequences were obtained from blood. The CDR3 region is CASGRGTGAMNTGELFF. In nucleotides, the CDR3 is TGCGCCAGCGGACGCGGGACAGGGGCGATGAACACCGGGGAGCTGTTTTTT.